This T cell receptor beta chain was recorded in a study of OX40 agonist ivuxolimab in advanced cancers. Germline-derived CDR1 and CDR2 are SSHAT and FNYEAQ (reference sequence). Trimming took off 1 base at V and 6 bases at J, with 7 bases between the two ends. This CDR3 has 14 residues. General study points: Researchers report that CD8+ T cells had, on average, more expanded clones than CD4+.

TCRdb's table, derived via immunoSEQ multiplex PCR, lists solely in-frame clones and lacks some. The data contain around 25,000 clones, more than 70% of them seen just once; the ten biggest clones take up 16%. As to this clone: Antigen: not known.

The material was CD4+ or CD8+ T cells sorted from blood, obtained in a trial of the OX40 agonist ivuxolimab. The chain recombines TRBV7-7 with TRBJ2-6; D not resolved. The TCR sequence derives from an adult with an advanced solid tumor such as melanoma, head and neck, liver or kidney cancer. CDR3 amino acids: CASSLVGSANVLTF. As DNA, the CDR3 is TGTGCCAGCAGCTTAGTCGGGTCGGCCAACGTCCTGACTTTC.